This TCR beta chain comes out of a study of blood T cell repertoires in COVID-19 (dated by TCRdb to 2020 to 2022). Regarding the complete study: The collaborator samples originated in the United States, Italy and Spain and spanned the acute and convalescent phases of COVID-19. The prospective study material was composed of cDNA or gDNA derived from T cells, B-cell-depleted T cells, or PBMCs. Deeply sampled blood TCRbeta repertoires from subjects exposed to, actively infected with, or recovered from COVID-19 were included in the dataset. The repertoires were made available in a free public database intended to serve as a resource for research on the immune response to SARS-CoV-2. Samples were obtained from the ongoing ImmuneRACE study (first 160 participants) and from over 1,000 subjects provided by 6 global collaborators. Sample metadata almost always included a de-identified subject ID, COVID-19 status, age in years and sex. Where available, HLA class I and class II types were obtained from metadata supplied by the sample provider rather than from assay-based typing.

General findings and caveats noted by the study authors: The quantity of clinical and demographic metadata differed by source and by participant and was supplied without curation.

Remarks on this clone: There is no known antigen for this receptor. Per-nucleotide qualities are absent, and no much larger clonotype sits a single base away.

One collaborating source in Seattle enrolled patients while the patients were actively infected and followed the patients over time throughout the course of disease. Collaborating institutions collected whole blood in K2EDTA tubes following their own protocols. For TCRbeta analysis, collaborators shipped samples in one of three forms: frozen whole blood, isolated PBMCs, or DNA extracted from either of those sample types. TCRbeta CDR3 regions were amplified from genomic DNA using the immunoSEQ Assay, a bias-controlled multiplex PCR. On the study's bioinformatics: The number of nucleated cells in each sample was estimated by amplification of reference gene primers within the assay. To quantify the absolute abundance of each unique TCRbeta CDR3 rearrangement, sequence reads were collapsed and filtered. For each sample, productive Simpson clonality was calculated by taking the square root of Simpson's diversity index across productive rearrangements. TCRdb re-hosts the immuneACCESS table, in-frame sequences only. Its copies lack some clones; in the studies checked, an unresolved V gene accounts for under half of them, and the cause for the rest is not known. For V, J and clone size, that table is used; D and trimming come from the DNA. This sample has some 54,000 clones in its table, and about four fifths of those were observed once. The ten largest clones represent roughly 29% of the sample.

Sequenced sample: peripheral blood. The receptor was derived from a woman at least 80 years old with COVID-19, enrolled during active disease.

This receptor carries the CDR3 CATSASGWNSPLHF. The nucleotide sequence reads TGTGCCACCAGTGCCTCAGGGTGGAATTCACCCCTCCACTTT. The chain links TRBV24-1 with TRBJ1-6; TRBD1 is a weak D gene call, 5 bases matching. The CDR3 holds 14 amino acids from the cysteine to the phenylalanine. The retained sequence is limited to the CDR3, 42 bases, with the frame set at the first base. CDR1 and CDR2, looked up from the germline V gene, are KGHDR and SFDVKD. The germline ends are 11 bases apart after V is trimmed by 5 bases and J by 7 bases.